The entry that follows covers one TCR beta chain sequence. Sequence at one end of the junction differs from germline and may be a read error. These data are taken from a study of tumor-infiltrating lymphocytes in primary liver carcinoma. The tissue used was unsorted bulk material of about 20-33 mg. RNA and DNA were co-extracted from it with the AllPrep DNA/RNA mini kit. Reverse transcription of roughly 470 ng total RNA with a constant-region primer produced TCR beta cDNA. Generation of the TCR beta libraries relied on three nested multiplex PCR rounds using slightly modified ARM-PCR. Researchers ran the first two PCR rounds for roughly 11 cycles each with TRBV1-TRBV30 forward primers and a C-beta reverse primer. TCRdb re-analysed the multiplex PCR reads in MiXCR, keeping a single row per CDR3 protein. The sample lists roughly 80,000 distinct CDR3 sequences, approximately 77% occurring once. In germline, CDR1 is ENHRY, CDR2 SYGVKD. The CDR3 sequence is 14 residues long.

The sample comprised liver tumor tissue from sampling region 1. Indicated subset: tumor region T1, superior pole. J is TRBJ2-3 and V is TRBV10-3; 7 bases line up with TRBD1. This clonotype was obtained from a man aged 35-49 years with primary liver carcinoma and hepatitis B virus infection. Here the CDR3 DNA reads TGTGCCATCAGCGACAGGGCTAGCACCGATACGCAATATTTT. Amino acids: CAISDRASTDTQYF.